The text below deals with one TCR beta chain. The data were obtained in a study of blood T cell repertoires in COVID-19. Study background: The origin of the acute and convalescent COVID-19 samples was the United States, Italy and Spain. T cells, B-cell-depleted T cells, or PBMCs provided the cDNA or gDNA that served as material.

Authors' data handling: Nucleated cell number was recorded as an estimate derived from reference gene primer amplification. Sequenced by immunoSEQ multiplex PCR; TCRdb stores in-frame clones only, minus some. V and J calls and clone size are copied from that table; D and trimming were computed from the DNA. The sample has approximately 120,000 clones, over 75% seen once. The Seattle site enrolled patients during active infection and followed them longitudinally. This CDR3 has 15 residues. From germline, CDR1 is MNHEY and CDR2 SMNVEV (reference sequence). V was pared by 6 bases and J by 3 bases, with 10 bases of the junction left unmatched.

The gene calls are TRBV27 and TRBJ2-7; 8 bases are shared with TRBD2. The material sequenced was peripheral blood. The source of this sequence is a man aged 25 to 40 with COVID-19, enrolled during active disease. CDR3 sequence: CASSRPDLAGYEQYF. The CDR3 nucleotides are TGTGCCAGCAGCCGGCCCGATCTAGCGGGCTACGAGCAGTACTTC.